One sample yielded the 30 T cell receptor beta chains listed below, sequenced in a study of shared clonotypes between healthy human individuals. The repertoire was sequenced with immunoSEQ multiplex PCR; TCRdb's copy has only in-frame clones and lacks some. The sample holds 950,000 to 1,200,000 clones, approximately 80% seen once. The sequencing sample was made of memory CD4+ T cells from PBMCs. Regarding subset: CD45RA-negative fraction. The source of these receptors is a man between 18 and 35 years old in good health. Some clones in this sample may be carry-over from other donors' samples.

V and J are TRBV29-1 and TRBJ2-2; either TRBD1 or TRBD2 may supply D (5 bases each). Looked up from germline, CDR1 is SQVTM and CDR2 is ANQGSEA. Trimming removed 0 bases at V and 5 bases at J, with 19 bases between. CDR3 size: 17 residues. The CDR3 reads CSVEDGGWTWGTGELFF. The CDR3 coding sequence is TGCAGCGTTGAAGATGGTGGCTGGACGTGGGGGACCGGGGAGCTGTTTTTT.

This chain uses TRBV7-2 with TRBJ2-7, with 15 bases matching TRBD2. The CDR3 loop spans 19 amino acids. Germline V gene data show CDR1 as SGHTA and CDR2 as FQGNSA. Trimming took 3 bases from V and 1 from J; bases not matched to a gene: 10. As DNA, the CDR3 is TGTGCCAGCAGCTTGAGGTCGGGACTAGCGGGAGGTGAGTCCTACGAGCAGTACTTC. It is translated as CASSLRSGLAGGESYEQYF.

About this clone: Other DNA sequences in this sample translate to the same CDR3. The gene calls are TRBV5-1 and TRBJ2-5; TRBD1 matches 9 bases. V shed 1 base, J shed 5 bases, and the junction held 3 bases outside the gene matches. The CDR3 sequence is 14 residues long. Germline assignment: CDR1 SGHRS and CDR2 YFSETQ. DNA for the CDR3: TGCGCCAGCAGCTTGTGGGGACAGGGTGAGACCCAGTACTTC. It encodes CASSLWGQGETQYF. Looking up the rest from reference TRBV5-1 and TRBJ2-5 gives the full variable domain: KAGVTQTPRYLIKTRGQQVTLSCSPISGHRSVSWYQQTPGQGLQFLFEYFSETQRNKGNFPGRFSGRQFSNSRSEMNVSTLELGDSALYLCASSLWGQGETQYFGPGTRLLVL.

The chain links TRBV28 to TRBJ2-1; TRBD1 matches 7 bases. Per germline, CDR1 MDHEN and CDR2 SYDVKM. The CDR3 has 18 residues. The trim removed 7 bases at V and 1 base at J, leaving 16 bases unmatched. The CDR3 DNA sequence: TGTGCCAGCACGACCAGGGGAACAGGGGTAAGGTCCTACAATGAGCAGTTCTTC. Translation: CASTTRGTGVRSYNEQFF.

This sequence joins TRBV4-1 and TRBJ1-5; D gene unclear. The length of the CDR3 is 14 residues. Looked up from germline, CDR1 is MGHRA and CDR2 is YSYEKL. V was pared by 1 base and J by 7 bases, with 11 bases between. The CDR3 spells CASSQVLLSQPQHF. The CDR3 region has the DNA TGCGCCAGCAGCCAAGTCTTACTATCCCAGCCCCAGCATTTT.

V and J are TRBV4-2 and TRBJ2-3; D perhaps matches TRBD2 (5 bases). CDR3 length: 15 residues. Germline assignment: CDR1 LGHNA and CDR2 YNFKEQ. Trimming stripped 2 bases from V and 1 base from J, with 10 bases between. The CDR3 here is CASSQSGPRTDTQYF. The CDR3 DNA is TGTGCCAGCAGCCAAAGCGGACCCCGCACAGATACGCAGTATTTT.

V usage is TRBV6-6 and J usage is TRBJ2-1, with unresolved D. CDR1 is MNHNY and CDR2 is SVGAGI in the germline V gene (reference sequence). V was shortened by 5 bases and J by 5 bases, with 10 bases between the two germline ends. This CDR3 is built from 13 residues. CDR3 in DNA: TGTGCCAGCAGTGGGTGGACCGACAATGAGCAGTTCTTC. Its translation: CASSGWTDNEQFF.

The chain uses TRBV9 and TRBJ1-2, with D uncertain. V lost 0 bases, J lost 2 bases, and 11 bases lay in between. The CDR3 has 15 residues. Germline values: CDR1 SGDLS, CDR2 YYNGEE. The DNA for the CDR3 is TGTGCCAGCAGCGTAGGAGGAGGGTCCAACTATGGCTACACCTTC. It codes for CASSVGGGSNYGYTF.

The chain links TRBV23-1 to TRBJ2-1; 7 bases line up with TRBD2. Being an ORF, TRBV23-1 has a function that is uncertain. V trimming: 0 bases; J trimming: 5 bases; junction bases outside the gene matches: 13. This CDR3 is 18 amino acids long. DNA for the CDR3: TGCGCCAGCAGTCAATCTGCGGTATCGAGCGGGACTCACAATGAGCAGTTCTTC. This translates into CASSQSAVSSGTHNEQFF.

This clone was picked up many times. Other DNA sequences from this sample encode an identical CDR3 as well. V is TRBV7-9 and J is TRBJ1-5; D is unclear. This CDR3 is built from 12 residues. In germline, CDR1 is SEHNR, CDR2 FQNEAQ (reference sequence). The V gene lost 2 bases and the J gene lost 5 bases, with 4 bases spanning the gap. The DNA of the CDR3 is TGTGCCAGCAGCTTAACCGATCAGCCCCAGCATTTT. This codes for CASSLTDQPQHF.

This sequence joins TRBV6-1 and TRBJ2-7; D is ambiguous. Germline-derived CDR1 and CDR2 are MNHNS and SASEGT. V shed 8 bases and J shed 5 bases, with 13 bases lying between them. The CDR3 loop spans 12 amino acids. CDR3 in amino acids: CASSLMGHEQYF. CDR3 in DNA: TGTGCCAGCTCCCTGATGGGCCACGAGCAGTACTTC.

V usage is TRBV6-4 and J usage is TRBJ2-7; D call uncertain. V lost 4 bases to trimming and J lost 3 bases, with 7 bases between them. There are 12 residues in the CDR3. CDR1 is MRHNA, CDR2 SNTAGT, per germline. The DNA for the CDR3 is TGTGCCAGCAGTGGATTCTTCTACGAGCAGTACTTC. Translated: CASSGFFYEQYF.

The chain carries TRBV5-1 and TRBJ1-1; D possibly corresponds to TRBD1 (5 bases). V was pared by 4 bases and J by 5 bases, with 18 bases between. Germline values: CDR1 SGHRS, CDR2 YFSETQ. The CDR3 has 15 residues. CDR3 bases: TGCGCCAGCAGCCCTACCTTTAGCTGGGGGACTGAAGCTTTCTTT. This gives the protein CASSPTFSWGTEAFF.

Comments on this clone: The same CDR3 arises from other DNA sequences in this sample as well. This sequence joins TRBV29-1 and TRBJ2-3; tentative D call: TRBD1 (5 bases). V lost 4 bases and J 3 bases, leaving 11 bases between the germline ends. Germline V lookup: CDR1 SQVTM, CDR2 ANQGSEA. CDR3 length: 13 amino acids. The CDR3 sequence is CSVAGRATDTQYF. CDR3 nucleotide sequence: TGCAGCGTTGCTGGCAGGGCAACAGATACGCAGTATTTT.

The J gene is TRBJ2-5, the V gene TRBV28; 8 bases are a match to TRBD2. Germline lookup yields CDR1 MDHEN and CDR2 SYDVKM. V trimming: 6 bases; J trimming: 5 bases; junction bases outside the gene matches: 14. This CDR3 has 16 amino acids. This CDR3 is CASSSPGGSGIETQYF. The DNA of the CDR3 is TGTGCCAGCAGCTCCCCGGGGGGTAGCGGGATTGAGACCCAGTACTTC.

The genes are TRBV4-3 and TRBJ2-1; D may be TRBD2 (5 bases). CDR1 is LGHNA and CDR2 is YSLEER in the germline V gene. The CDR3 is 15 residues long. V was shortened by 1 base and J by 7 bases, with 14 bases between the two germline ends. This CDR3 is CASSQGAGWTNEQFF. As DNA, the CDR3 is TGCGCCAGCAGCCAAGGGGCGGGTTGGACGAATGAGCAGTTCTTC.

This clone was picked up one time. The rearrangement uses TRBV2 and TRBJ1-2; D gene uncertain. Germline V lookup: CDR1 SNHLY, CDR2 FYNNEI. Trimming pared 2 bases from V and 7 bases from J, leaving 11 bases between. This CDR3 comprises 13 residues. This CDR3 is CASSERQIGGYTF. CDR3 in DNA: TGTGCCAGCAGTGAACGGCAGATTGGTGGCTACACCTTC.

V and J are TRBV27 and TRBJ1-1; D is unclear. Trimming took 3 bases from V and 2 from J, leaving 10 bases between them. The CDR3 runs to 14 residues. Per the germline V gene, CDR1 is MNHEY and CDR2 is SMNVEV (reference sequence). CDR3 region: CASSFIGINTEAFF. The CDR3 DNA is TGTGCCAGCAGTTTTATAGGAATAAACACTGAAGCTTTCTTT.

This chain uses TRBV2 with TRBJ2-2, with 11 bases identical to TRBD2. Germline-derived CDR1 and CDR2 are SNHLY and FYNNEI. Germline trimming cut 8 bases from V and 4 bases from J; bases unmatched to any gene: 0. This CDR3 comprises 13 residues. DNA of the CDR3: TGTGCCAGCCTAGCGGGAGGCACCGGGGAGCTGTTTTTT. It is translated as CASLAGGTGELFF.

This clone has a handful of counts. The CDR3 DNA reads as TGTGCCAGCAGCTTGGTTCCTACGGTTGAAAAACTGTTTTTT. It translates to CASSLVPTVEKLFF. This rearrangement joins TRBV5-4 to TRBJ1-4; D gene uncertain. The V end lost 0 bases, the J end lost 7 bases, and 10 bases lay between the germline ends. Per the germline V gene, CDR1 is SGHNT and CDR2 is YYREEE (reference sequence). This CDR3 contains 14 residues.

The chain is built from TRBV7-8 and TRBJ1-5, with a possible D match to TRBD1 (5 bases). The length of the CDR3 is 16 residues. The V end was cut by 0 bases, the J end by 4 bases, with 13 bases between. Germline-derived CDR1 and CDR2 are SGHVS and FQNEAQ. The CDR3 here is CASSLARGPLNQPQHF. CDR3 in DNA: TGTGCCAGCAGCTTAGCCCGGGGACCCCTAAATCAGCCCCAGCATTTT.

V is TRBV28 and J is TRBJ1-4; maybe TRBD1 (5 bases). The germline V gene encodes CDR1 MDHEN and CDR2 SYDVKM. The CDR3 covers 15 residues. V gave up 3 bases and J gave up 8 bases, with 16 bases separating them. CDR3 in DNA: TGTGCCAGCAGTTTTAGACAGACCCCGCGGGAAAAACTGTTTTTT. It specifies CASSFRQTPREKLFF.

This chain uses TRBV27 with TRBJ1-1; TRBD1 aligns across 7 bases. The J segment lost 2 bases and the V segment lost 5 bases, leaving 5 bases of the junction unmatched. This CDR3 is built from 14 residues. Germline V gives CDR1 MNHEY, CDR2 SMNVEV (reference sequence). CDR3 amino acids: CASSPGTANTEAFF. The CDR3 bases are TGTGCCAGCAGTCCCGGGACAGCCAACACTGAAGCTTTCTTT.

V usage is TRBV7-2 and J usage is TRBJ2-1, with 9 bases lining up with TRBD1. V dropped 5 bases and J dropped 7; count of bases not matched to a gene: 3. Germline CDR1 and CDR2: SGHTA and FQGNSA. The CDR3 is 13 amino acids. CDR3: CASSEQGANEQFF. The CDR3 DNA reads as TGTGCCAGCAGCGAACAGGGGGCGAATGAGCAGTTCTTC.

The chain is built from TRBV28 and TRBJ1-4, with 9 bases lining up with TRBD1. This CDR3 has 15 amino acids. Per germline, CDR1 MDHEN and CDR2 SYDVKM. Trimming cost V 1 base and J 8 bases; bases outside gene matches: 5. DNA for the CDR3: TGTGCCAGCAGTTTATCACAGGGGGCGAGGGAAAAACTGTTTTTT. This encodes CASSLSQGAREKLFF.

The chain employs TRBV6-1 and TRBJ2-1; D is possibly TRBD2 (6 bases). Germline V gene data show CDR1 as MNHNS and CDR2 as SASEGT. This CDR3 is built from 17 residues. Trimming pared 4 bases from V and 8 bases from J, leaving 24 bases between. The CDR3 DNA reads TGTGCCAGCAGTGTCTTTTCTTTGCGGGGAATGGGGGATGAGCAGTTCTTC. It yields the protein CASSVFSLRGMGDEQFF.

The chain uses TRBV2 and TRBJ2-5; D is perhaps TRBD1 (6 bases). TRBJ2-7 explains the end of the DNA better; the J call may be wrong. The CDR3 runs 13 residues. Germline CDR1 reads SNHLY; CDR2 reads FYNNEI. The CDR3 DNA reads TGTGCCAGCAGTCAGACAGGTACCTACGAGCAGTACTTC. This gives the protein CASSQTGTYEQYF.

The V and J genes are TRBV6-1 and TRBJ2-1; no definite D call. The CDR3 covers 14 residues. Germline-derived CDR1 and CDR2 are MNHNS and SASEGT. The V end was cut by 0 bases, the J end by 9 bases, with 12 bases between. The CDR3 DNA follows: TGTGCCAGCAGTGAAGCGTTCGGCATAGGTGAGCAGTTCTTC. Translation: CASSEAFGIGEQFF.

The chain has TRBV7-8 and TRBJ1-5; 9 bases are a match to TRBD1. Losses at the gene ends were 0 bases for V and 9 bases for J; bases not matched to a gene: 6. The CDR3 covers 15 residues. The germline V gene encodes CDR1 SGHVS and CDR2 FQNEAQ. The CDR3 reads CASSLARTGVSPQHF. Here the CDR3 DNA reads TGTGCCAGCAGCTTAGCGAGGACAGGGGTCTCGCCCCAGCATTTT.

The chain joins TRBV6-1 to TRBJ2-7; D is perhaps TRBD2 (5 bases). Germline loops: CDR1 MNHNS, CDR2 SASEGT. Between the trimmed V and J ends, which lost 5 bases and 4 bases, there was a span of 9 bases. The CDR3 has 12 residues. CDR3 bases: TGTGCCAGCAGTACTTGGACTTACGAGCAGTACTTC. It is translated as CASSTWTYEQYF.